Presented here are 27 T cell receptor beta chains from one specimen sequenced in a study of T cell responses to AZD1222 COVID-19 vaccine. Method: immunoSEQ multiplex PCR; TCRdb's copy keeps in-frame clones and lacks some. The sample carries about 120,000 clones, 75% to 95% recorded once. Sequencing was performed on peripheral blood, taken 28 days after the second dose of the MenACWY control vaccine. The receptors here all came from an adult who received the MenACWY meningococcal vaccine as a control.

The V call is TRBV29-1, the J call TRBJ1-1; the match to TRBD1 covers 7 bases. This CDR3 is 13 amino acids long. V lost 6 bases to trimming and J lost 0 bases; unmatched junction nucleotides: 4. CDR1 and CDR2 from the germline V gene are SQVTM and ANQGSEA. The CDR3 here is CSVTGTVNTEAFF. CDR3 bases: TGCAGCGTGACCGGGACAGTGAACACTGAAGCTTTCTTT.

This clone was observed a single time. The genes are TRBV9 and TRBJ2-7; possible D gene TRBD1, 8 bases. Germline assignment: CDR1 SGDLS and CDR2 YYNGEE. V gave up 4 bases and J gave up 5 bases, with 19 bases separating them. The CDR3 contains 15 residues. CDR3 protein: CASSNPGQGGDEQYF. CDR3 in DNA: TGTGCCAGCAGCAACCCCGGACAGGGAGGGGACGAGCAGTACTTC.

The CDR3 sequence: CTSSKCGNRGLCNEQFF. DNA of the CDR3: TGTACCAGCAGCAAATGTGGAAACAGGGGGCTGTGCAATGAGCAGTTCTTC. This chain links TRBV21-1 with TRBJ2-1; the D call TRBD1 from the table was never checked on the DNA. TRBV21-1 is flagged as a pseudogene. The CDR3 is 17 amino acids.

This sequence joins TRBV3-1 (or the pseudogene TRBV3-2) and TRBJ1-6, with D possibly TRBD1 on 5 matching bases. Germline V gene sequence: CDR1 LGHDT, CDR2 YNNKEL (reference sequence). The CDR3 extends over 15 amino acids. V shed 0 bases and J shed 5 bases, with 8 bases lying between them. The CDR3 bases are TGTGCCAGCAGCCAAGAGACAGTAAATAATTCACCCCTCCACTTT. Amino acid sequence: CASSQETVNNSPLHF.

The chain recombines TRBV7-8 with TRBJ1-1, with TRBD1 as a possible D gene (6 bases). Germline CDR1 reads SGHVS; CDR2 reads FQNEAQ. Between the trimmed V and J ends, which lost 3 bases and 1 base, there was a span of 9 bases. This CDR3 contains 14 residues. In DNA form, the CDR3 reads TGTGCCAGCAGCTTGCGGGGGCCGAACACTGAAGCTTTCTTT. Translating gives CASSLRGPNTEAFF.

This clone was recorded a few times. This chain connects TRBV24-1 to TRBJ1-6; 7 bases match TRBD1. In germline, CDR1 is KGHDR, CDR2 SFDVKD. The CDR3 is made up of 19 amino acids. With V trimmed by 5 bases and J by 7 bases, 19 bases remained unmatched. The CDR3 loop is CATSVTSTKQGRVNSPLHF. The CDR3 region has the DNA TGTGCCACCAGTGTGACCTCGACTAAACAGGGGCGAGTGAATTCACCCCTCCACTTT.

The chain joins TRBV23-1 to TRBJ1-5, with 7 positions matching TRBD1. TRBV23-1 is placed among ORFs of uncertain function. Trimming removed 3 bases from V and 3 bases from J; junction bases left unmatched: 8. CDR3 length equals 16 residues. Here the CDR3 reads CASSQSRGSLNQPQHF. In DNA, the CDR3 is TGCGCCAGCAGTCAGTCCAGGGGGTCCCTCAATCAGCCCCAGCATTTT.

This clone was seen once. The CDR3: CASSGGDSSSSGANVLTF. In DNA form, the CDR3 reads TGTGCCAGCAGTGGCGGGGACAGCTCGTCCTCTGGGGCCAACGTCCTGACTTTC. The chain combines TRBV6-1 with TRBJ2-6; possibly TRBD1 for D (7 bases). V was pared by 4 bases and J by 0 bases, with 16 bases between. This CDR3 has 18 amino acids. CDR1 and CDR2 from the germline V gene are MNHNS and SASEGT.

The V call is TRBV11-2, the J call TRBJ2-1; 12 bases match TRBD2. The trim removed 4 bases at V and 5 bases at J, leaving 6 bases unmatched. Germline lookup yields CDR1 SGHAT and CDR2 FQNNGV. The CDR3 consists of 16 residues. The CDR3 sequence is CASSSPGLAGNNEQFF. The CDR3 DNA reads as TGTGCCAGCAGCTCCCCAGGACTAGCGGGAAACAATGAGCAGTTCTTC.

The chain couples TRBV7-9 to TRBJ2-2; 11 nucleotides line up with TRBD1. CDR1 is SEHNR, CDR2 FQNEAQ, per germline (reference sequence). V was pared by 6 bases and J by 0 bases, with 6 bases of the junction left unmatched. The CDR3 consists of 17 residues. The DNA of the CDR3 is TGTGCCAGCAGTCACCCGGGACAGGGGGCGAACACCGGGGAGCTGTTTTTT. This sequence encodes CASSHPGQGANTGELFF.

The rearrangement links TRBV19 to TRBJ2-7; D might be TRBD1 (6 bases). In germline, CDR1 is LNHDA, CDR2 SQIVND (reference sequence). The V end was cut by 3 bases, the J end by 6 bases, with 18 bases between. The length of the CDR3 is 15 residues. CDR3 residues: CASSIDSGQSVEQYF. The CDR3 DNA follows: TGTGCCAGTAGTATTGATTCAGGACAGAGTGTCGAGCAGTACTTC.

This clone was counted once. This chain connects TRBV28 to TRBJ1-1; D unclear. Germline assignment: CDR1 MDHEN and CDR2 SYDVKM. Trimming stripped 4 bases from V and 1 base from J, with 7 bases between. The CDR3 extends over 13 amino acids. CDR3 DNA: TGTGCCAGCAGTTCCCCCCAGAACACTGAAGCTTTCTTT. Translated, it gives CASSSPQNTEAFF.

This clone was found a few times. This chain links TRBV4-1 with TRBJ2-2; D is tentatively TRBD1 or TRBD2 (5 bases each). This CDR3 contains 16 residues. Germline V CDR1 and CDR2: MGHRA, YSYEKL. Trimming cost V 4 bases and J 8 bases, with 20 bases left between them. CDR3 bases: TGCGCCAGCAGCCGTGAAGGGACCCAGGTCACTGGGGAGCTGTTTTTT. It codes for CASSREGTQVTGELFF.

The J gene is TRBJ1-4, the V gene TRBV7-8, with D maybe TRBD1 (6 bases). This CDR3 is 16 amino acids long. With 1 base removed from V and 7 bases from J, the gap between germline ends came to 16 bases. Germline loops: CDR1 SGHVS, CDR2 FQNEAQ. CDR3 residues: CASSLGIWQGSEKLFF. The CDR3 DNA reads TGTGCCAGCAGCTTAGGCATATGGCAGGGGTCTGAAAAACTGTTTTTT.

This chain connects TRBV12-3 or TRBV12-4 to TRBJ2-5, with TRBD2 as a possible D gene (6 bases). The CDR3 extends over 13 amino acids. V lost 3 bases and J 3 bases, leaving 8 bases between the germline ends. In DNA form, the CDR3 reads TGTGCCAGCAGTTTTTGGGGGGAAGAGACCCAGTACTTC. Amino acid sequence: CASSFWGEETQYF.

J is TRBJ1-2 and V is TRBV4-1; TRBD1 matches 7 bases. The CDR3 length is 13 residues. V shed 1 base, J shed 6 bases, and the junction held 2 bases outside the gene matches. CDR1 is MGHRA and CDR2 is YSYEKL in the germline V gene. DNA for the CDR3: TGCGCCAGCAGCCAAGTTCAGGGGGATGGCTACACCTTC. Protein sequence: CASSQVQGDGYTF.

This sequence joins TRBV6-2 or TRBV6-3 and TRBJ2-7; a possible D gene is TRBD1 (5 bases). CDR1 MNHEY and CDR2 SVGEGT come from the germline V gene. Trimming cost V 2 bases and J 0 bases, with 14 bases left between them. CDR3 length equals 16 residues. This CDR3 reads CASSYMQGGSSYEQYV. CDR3 DNA sequence: TGTGCCAGCAGTTACATGCAGGGTGGAAGCTCCTACGAGCAGTACGTC.

The V call is TRBV28, the J call TRBJ2-7, with D perhaps TRBD1 (7 bases). CDR1 MDHEN and CDR2 SYDVKM come from the germline V gene. V lost 6 bases, J lost 4 bases, and 25 bases lay in between. The length of the CDR3 is 17 residues. In nucleotides, the CDR3 is TGTGCCAGCAGCCAGGGGGGCCATGGGCGGGTACCATACGAGCAGTACGTC. This gives the protein CASSQGGHGRVPYEQYV.

This rearrangement joins TRBV9 to TRBJ1-5; D may be TRBD1 (6 bases). The CDR3 is made up of 15 amino acids. Trimming took off 0 bases at V and 7 bases at J, with 14 bases between the two ends. Per germline, CDR1 SGDLS and CDR2 YYNGEE. The CDR3 protein is CASSVEGGRGQPQHF. Written as DNA, the CDR3 is TGTGCCAGCAGCGTAGAGGGGGGAAGAGGCCAGCCCCAGCATTTT.

This clone was counted a single time. The chain joins TRBV2 to TRBJ2-5; 7 bases map to TRBD2. The CDR3 extends over 12 amino acids. Germline V gene lookup returns CDR1 SNHLY and CDR2 FYNNEI. Trimming removed 11 bases from V and 5 bases from J; junction bases left unmatched: 8. In DNA form, the CDR3 reads TGTGCCGGAGGGAGGGCCGGGGAGACCCAGTACTTC. Residues: CAGGRAGETQYF.

The chain combines TRBV7-9 with TRBJ2-1, with D perhaps TRBD1 (5 bases). CDR1 SEHNR and CDR2 FQNEAQ come from the germline V gene (reference sequence). V lost 5 bases, J lost 0 bases, and 17 bases lay in between. This CDR3 contains 17 residues. Written as DNA, the CDR3 is TGTGCCAGCAGCCCACCCGATGCAGGGATCTCCTACAATGAGCAGTTCTTC. Its protein is CASSPPDAGISYNEQFF.

V is TRBV19 and J is TRBJ2-7; D gene uncertain. V lost 5 bases, J lost 3 bases, and 8 bases lay in between. Germline CDR1 LNHDA, CDR2 SQIVND (reference sequence). The CDR3 spans 12 residues. The CDR3: CASSQHDYEQYF. In DNA form, the CDR3 reads TGTGCCAGTAGTCAACACGACTACGAGCAGTACTTC. Looking up the rest from reference TRBV19 and TRBJ2-7 gives the full variable domain: DGGITQSPKYLFRKEGQNVTLSCEQNLNHDAMYWYRQDPGQGLRLIYYSQIVNDFQKGDIAEGYSVSREKKESFPLTVTSAQKNPTAFYLCASSQHDYEQYFGPGTRLTVT.

The V gene is TRBV5-1, the J gene TRBJ2-3; 7 bases line up with TRBD2. CDR1 SGHRS and CDR2 YFSETQ come from the germline V gene. V trimming: 3 bases; J trimming: 5 bases; junction bases outside the gene matches: 12. The CDR3 has 16 amino acids. The CDR3: CASSSGSSGTLDTQYF. The CDR3 bases are TGCGCCAGCAGCTCTGGTTCTAGCGGAACTTTAGATACGCAGTATTTT.

The rearrangement joins TRBV9 to TRBJ2-1; D is undetermined. Trimming took 0 bases from V and 5 from J, leaving 3 bases between them. The CDR3 is made up of 12 amino acids. Germline CDR1 and CDR2: SGDLS and YYNGEE. The CDR3 bases are TGTGCCAGCAGCGTAGGAGACAATGAGCAGTTCTTC. As protein: CASSVGDNEQFF.

V and J are TRBV7-2 and TRBJ1-4, with a weak D call TRBD1 (5 bases). V was clipped by 1 base and J by 4 bases, with 13 bases between them. CDR3 length: 16 residues. Germline lookup yields CDR1 SGHTA and CDR2 FQGNSA. The CDR3 loop reads CASSLVREGINEKLFF. For the CDR3, the DNA is TGTGCCAGCAGCTTAGTTAGGGAGGGGATTAATGAAAAACTGTTTTTT.

This chain uses TRBV19 with TRBJ1-5; no definite D call. Trimming pared 5 bases from V and 5 bases from J, leaving 10 bases between. There are 13 residues in the CDR3. Germline V gene lookup returns CDR1 LNHDA and CDR2 SQIVND (reference sequence). This CDR3 is CASSETIDQPQHF. CDR3 nucleotide sequence: TGTGCCAGTAGTGAGACGATCGATCAGCCCCAGCATTTT.

DNA of the CDR3: TGTGCCAGCAGCACCGGGGTCGAGCAGTACTTC. Residues: CASSTGVEQYF. The V and J genes are TRBV7-9 and TRBJ2-7, with a weak D call TRBD2 (5 bases). The V and J ends lost 5 bases and 6 bases respectively, with 8 bases between them. CDR1 and CDR2 from the germline V gene are SEHNR and FQNEAQ (reference sequence). The CDR3 has 11 residues.